The rows below give T cell receptor beta chains drawn from one sample of a study of blood T cell repertoires in COVID-19. The protocol was immunoSEQ multiplex PCR, while the TCRdb copy is restricted to in-frame clones and leaves out a portion. The sample lists roughly 260,000 clones, about 90% occurring once. The sequencing input was PBMCs or T cells enriched from blood (not recorded which). The receptors originated from a woman under 30 who had recovered from COVID-19. Each CDR3 is given without its conserved first and last residue.

V,CDR3
TRBV12-3/TRBV12-4,ASSLIREGGYT
TRBV7-2,ASSSTAIETQY
TRBV14,ASSLFPGGTGELF
TRBV2,ASRPSGGLDTQY
TRBV14,ASSQDRGGNYGYT
TRBV12-3/TRBV12-4,ASRTGTGGSAF
TRBV5-4,ASSWGTGYT
TRBV18,ASSPTPGFDGYT
TRBV4-1,ASNPSGARGGNTIY
TRBV14,ASSSDIRSPLH
TRBV15,ATSGQRNNQPQH
TRBV20-1,SASGDRGNYGYT
TRBV9,ASSSGGATDTQY
TRBV4-1,ASSQEGGDQPQH
TRBV6-5,ASTPGEGLDQPQH
TRBV9,ASNLEGDRVEAF
TRBV18,ASSPRRETSYEQY
TRBV19,ASSAQGQIYEQY
TRBV5-6,ASSLDQGEIYNEQF
TRBV4-3,ASSQDTRGRNQPQH
TRBV3-1/TRBV3-2,ASSQRGDAF
TRBV3-1/TRBV3-2,ASSQDIVGELF
TRBV10-3,AISEGQGISGNTIY
TRBV5-1,ASSLVDRGVGVYGYT
TRBV27,ASSPPNSYNEQF
TRBV9,ASSAGTGPSPLH
TRBV6-5,ASSPPAVEAF
TRBV9,ASSTRPTGYEQY
TRBV12-3/TRBV12-4,ASTPTSVGEAF
TRBV5-1,ASSLGSGIYSDEQF
TRBV10-3,AISEADRGYGYT
TRBV28,ASRTTGEPSYNEQF
TRBV21-1,ASSNHIYGYT
TRBV2,ASSPTSGNYNEQF
TRBV5-8,ASSLGDSRAFIAF
TRBV4-3,ASSHWTSGGLGTQY
TRBV24-1,ATSDLGTGSTDTQY
TRBV20-1,SASERSTERGHYGYT
TRBV14,ASSPLRSMNTEAF
TRBV19,ASTKDRDGYQPQH
TRBV29-1,SVAAGRYEQY
TRBV5-1,ASASGWTASTDTQY
TRBV6-1,ASSEGRGRTEAF
TRBV5-6,ASSLIQRVMSYT
TRBV13,ASNLGPGSYNSPLH
TRBV5-6,ASSLHRDSYEQY
TRBV11-3,ASSIQGDEQY
TRBV24-1,ATSDFSGYT
TRBV7-8,ASSLRGQSYEQY
TRBV24-1,ATSDQTGSPLH
TRBV13,ASSLGARGQPQH
TRBV7-3,ASSSGTGGYEQY
TRBV7-9,ASSPPAPTRNTEAF
TRBV27,ASSQAPGLIYEQY
TRBV19,ASSPSVFYGYT
TRBV19,ASSPARKQGNEKLF
TRBV2,ASSPPGQAAGGTQY
TRBV4-1,ASSQASGQGYGYI
TRBV12-3/TRBV12-4,ASKTGYEQY
TRBV20-1,SASGGGNTEAF